A single sample is the source of the 16 T cell receptor beta chains below, sequenced in a study of vaccination and CD4 T cells after COVID-19. These receptors' antigens are unknown. The treatment here: approximately 11-day PBMC culture with coronavirus spike peptide pools or control peptides (ViraFEST assay). The Oncomine TCR Beta short-read assay sequenced DNA from cultured CD4+ T cells. TCRdb processed the PCR reads anew with MiXCR; each CDR3 protein has one entry. The data show about 12,000 distinct CDR3 sequences, around 59% seen once. Sequencing was carried out using CD4+ T cells from blood, cultured in vitro. These receptors came from a human donor who had recovered from COVID-19.

V and J are TRBV5-4 and TRBJ2-5; TRBD1 agrees at 9 bases. The V gene end was trimmed by 0 bases and the J gene end by 4 bases; junction bases not matched to a gene: 4. The CDR3 extends over 15 amino acids. The germline CDR1 and CDR2 sequences are SGHNT and YYREEE (reference sequence). The CDR3 is CASSLDRGQIETQYF. Written as DNA, the CDR3 is TGTGCCAGCAGCTTGGACAGGGGGCAAATAGAGACCCAGTACTTC.

This clonotype has just a few counts. The chain couples TRBV19 to TRBJ1-5; 7 nucleotides line up with TRBD1. V gave up 5 bases and J gave up 9 bases; unmatched junction bases: 13. CDR3 length: 15 amino acids. CDR1 LNHDA and CDR2 SQIVND come from the germline V gene (reference sequence). The CDR3, as DNA: TGTGCCAGTAGTGGCCGGGACAGATTACAGCGGCCCCAGCATTTT. Residues: CASSGRDRLQRPQHF.

This clonotype has just one count. This rearrangement joins TRBV19 to TRBJ1-5; D gene ambiguous. This CDR3 is built from 13 residues. Germline values: CDR1 LNHDA, CDR2 SQIVND (reference sequence). Trimming took 3 bases from V and 7 from J, leaving 10 bases between them. Here the CDR3 reads CASSMGMEQPQHF. For the CDR3, the DNA is TGTGCCAGTAGTATGGGTATGGAGCAGCCCCAGCATTTT.

The chain combines TRBV10-1 with TRBJ2-1, with TRBD2 identical over 10 bases. CDR3 length: 12 residues. Germline V gene lookup returns CDR1 WNHNN and CDR2 SYGVQD (reference sequence). The junction had 4 bases not matched to a gene; V was cut back by 10 bases and J by 7 bases. The CDR3 sequence is CANPTSGNEQFF. In DNA, the CDR3 is TGCGCCAATCCGACTAGCGGGAATGAGCAGTTCTTC.

The gene calls are TRBV6-1 and TRBJ1-3; unclear D gene. This CDR3 is 13 amino acids long. V was clipped by 10 bases and J by 4 bases, with 14 bases between them. Looked up from germline, CDR1 is MNHNS and CDR2 is SASEGT. For the CDR3, the DNA is TGTGCCACAACCGGGCCGCGAGGAAACACCATATATTTT. Its translation is CATTGPRGNTIYF.

This clonotype has just a few counts. J is TRBJ1-2 and V is TRBV7-9; D unclear. Germline loops: CDR1 SEHNR, CDR2 FQNEAQ (reference sequence). Trimming cost V 2 bases and J 3 bases, with 7 bases left between them. The CDR3 extends over 13 amino acids. CDR3 in amino acids: CASSLIVDYGYTF. The CDR3, as DNA: TGTGCCAGCAGCTTAATTGTGGACTATGGCTACACCTTC.

The CDR3 here is CASSRTGIYQPQHF. CDR3 sequence (DNA): TGTGCCAGTAGCCGGACAGGGATCTATCAGCCCCAGCATTTT. The chain joins TRBV19 to TRBJ1-5; 8 bases are shared with TRBD1. Looked up from germline, CDR1 is LNHDA and CDR2 is SQIVND (reference sequence). CDR3 size: 14 residues. J was trimmed by 5 bases and V by 6 bases; bases with no gene match: 6.

This clonotype was observed a few times. This chain links TRBV6-1 with TRBJ1-6, with 9 bases fitting TRBD1. CDR1 and CDR2 (germline): MNHNS, SASEGT. Trimming at V came to 6 bases and at J to 7 bases, leaving 1 base not matched to a gene. CDR3 size: 13 residues. CDR3 protein: CASRTGGNSPLHF. For the CDR3, the DNA is TGTGCCAGCAGGACAGGGGGAAATTCACCCCTCCACTTT.

The chain uses TRBV30 and TRBJ2-7, with D hard to call. This CDR3 comprises 12 residues. From germline, CDR1 is GTSNPN and CDR2 SVGIG (reference sequence). V dropped 4 bases and J dropped 4 bases, with 11 bases sitting between them. The CDR3 DNA reads as TGTGCCTGGACCCACGTCGCGTACGAGCAGTACTTC. This encodes CAWTHVAYEQYF.

This chain uses TRBV5-8 with TRBJ2-3, with 14 nucleotides matching TRBD2. Trimming at V came to 0 bases and at J to 1 base, leaving 7 bases not matched to a gene. This CDR3 is 19 amino acids long. Germline loops: CDR1 SGHTS, CDR2 YDEGEE. For the CDR3, the DNA is TGTGCCAGCAGCTTGGTGTTCGGACTAGCGGGGGGTGGCACAGATACGCAGTATTTT. It is translated as CASSLVFGLAGGGTDTQYF.

This clonotype was observed a handful of times. The rearrangement uses TRBV20-1 and TRBJ1-3, with D perhaps TRBD1 (6 bases). The length of the CDR3 is 15 residues. Trimming pared 5 bases from V and 1 base from J, leaving 15 bases between. Germline values: CDR1 DFQATT, CDR2 SNEGSKA (reference sequence). CDR3 amino acids: CSAEDRQSSGNTIYF. The DNA for the CDR3 is TGCAGTGCTGAGGACAGACAATCTTCTGGAAACACCATATATTTT.

The chain employs TRBV19 and TRBJ2-2; D remains unclear. The CDR3 runs to 15 residues. From germline, CDR1 is LNHDA and CDR2 SQIVND (reference sequence). Trimming left V 5 bases short and J 6 bases short, with 16 bases between. Here the CDR3 reads CASSRGPLVAGELFF. The CDR3 coding sequence is TGTGCCAGTAGTCGAGGTCCTCTTGTCGCCGGGGAGCTGTTTTTT. Full variable domain (missing parts from reference TRBV19 and TRBJ2-2): DGGITQSPKYLFRKEGQNVTLSCEQNLNHDAMYWYRQDPGQGLRLIYYSQIVNDFQKGDIAEGYSVSREKKESFPLTVTSAQKNPTAFYLCASSRGPLVAGELFFGEGSRLTVL.

The chain recombines TRBV7-6 with TRBJ2-3; 12 bases match TRBD2. The germline CDR1 and CDR2 sequences are SGHVS and FNYEAQ. This CDR3 has 16 amino acids. V was pared by 4 bases and J by 7 bases, with 9 bases of the junction left unmatched. CDR3 sequence reads: CASSSPTSGRQNTQYF. Written as DNA, the CDR3 is TGTGCCAGCAGCTCTCCGACTAGCGGGAGACAAAATACGCAGTATTTT.

This clonotype appeared a few times. The J gene is TRBJ1-2, the V gene TRBV27; a weak D match, TRBD1 (6 bases). The length of the CDR3 is 12 residues. V lost 5 bases and J 5 bases, leaving 9 bases between the germline ends. The germline V gene encodes CDR1 MNHEY and CDR2 SMNVEV (reference sequence). The CDR3 protein is CASSKGGYGYTF. The CDR3 DNA is TGTGCCAGCAGTAAGGGGGGGTATGGCTACACCTTC.

This clonotype has only one observation. The chain is built from TRBV27 and TRBJ2-3, with D unclear. V lost 3 bases, J lost 9 bases, and 7 bases lay in between. CDR1 MNHEY and CDR2 SMNVEV come from the germline V gene (reference sequence). The CDR3 has 11 amino acids. The CDR3 loop reads CASSFRLTQYF. In nucleotides, the CDR3 is TGTGCCAGCAGTTTCCGACTGACGCAGTATTTT.

This clonotype was detected only a few times. V and J are TRBV7-2 and TRBJ1-1; TRBD1 is a possible D gene (5 bases). Trimming left V 1 base short and J 1 base short, with 10 bases between. From germline, CDR1 is SGHTA and CDR2 FQGNSA. The CDR3 covers 15 residues. Here the CDR3 reads CASSLDIGQNTEAFF. The CDR3 DNA reads as TGTGCCAGCAGCTTAGATATCGGACAGAACACTGAAGCTTTCTTT.